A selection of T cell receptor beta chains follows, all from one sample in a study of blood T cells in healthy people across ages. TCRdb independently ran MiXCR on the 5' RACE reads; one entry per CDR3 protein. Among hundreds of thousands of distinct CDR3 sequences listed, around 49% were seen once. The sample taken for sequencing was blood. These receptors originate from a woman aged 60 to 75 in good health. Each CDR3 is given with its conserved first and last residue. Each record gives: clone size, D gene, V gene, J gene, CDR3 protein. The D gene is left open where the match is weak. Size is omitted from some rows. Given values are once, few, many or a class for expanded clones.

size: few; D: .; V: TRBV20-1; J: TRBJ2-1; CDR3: CSAPWGRGDEQFF
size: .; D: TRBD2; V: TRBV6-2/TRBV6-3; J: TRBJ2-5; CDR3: CASSSLGTSGRAFQETRYF
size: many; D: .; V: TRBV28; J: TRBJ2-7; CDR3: CASMLGGTLNRPYEQYF
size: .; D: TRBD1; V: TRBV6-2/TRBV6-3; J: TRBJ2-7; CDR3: CASSYYGTGRLYEQYF
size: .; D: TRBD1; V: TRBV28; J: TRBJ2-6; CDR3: CASSPTGGVLGSGANVLTF
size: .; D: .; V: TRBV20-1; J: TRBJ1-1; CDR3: CSARKERTYMNTEAFF
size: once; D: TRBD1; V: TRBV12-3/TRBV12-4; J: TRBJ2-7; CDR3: CASSVPGQGVEQYF
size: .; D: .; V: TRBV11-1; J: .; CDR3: CASSISTGEQYF
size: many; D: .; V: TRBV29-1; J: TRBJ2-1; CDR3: CSVDSGREQEFF
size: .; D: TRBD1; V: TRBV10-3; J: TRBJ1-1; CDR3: CAIRGTGVAEAFF
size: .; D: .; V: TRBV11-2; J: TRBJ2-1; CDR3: CASSHLMRGYNEQFF
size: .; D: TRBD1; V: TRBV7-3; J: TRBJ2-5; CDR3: CASSSTDRVSRNEQYF
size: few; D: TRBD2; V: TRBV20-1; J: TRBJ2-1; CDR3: CRASPGLAGVSEQFF
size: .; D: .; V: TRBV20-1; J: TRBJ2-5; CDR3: CSASRVYNEQYF
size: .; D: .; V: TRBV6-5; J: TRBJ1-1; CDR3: CASSRDRDKAFF
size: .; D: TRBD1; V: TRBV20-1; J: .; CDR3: CSARGGQGSSYNGQYF
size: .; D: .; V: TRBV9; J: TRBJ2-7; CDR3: CASSVGSSPYYEQYF
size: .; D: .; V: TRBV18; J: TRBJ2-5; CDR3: CASSGRRREKETQYF
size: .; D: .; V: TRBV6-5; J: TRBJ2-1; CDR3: CASSGKADEQFF
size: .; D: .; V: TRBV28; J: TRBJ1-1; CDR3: CASSLWGGRINTEAFF
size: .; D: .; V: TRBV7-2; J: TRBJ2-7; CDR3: CASSFSPRRDYEQYF
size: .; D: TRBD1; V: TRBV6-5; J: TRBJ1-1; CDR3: CASSPFQGAEAFF
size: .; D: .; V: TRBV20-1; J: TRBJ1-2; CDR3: CSATGTTHGYTF
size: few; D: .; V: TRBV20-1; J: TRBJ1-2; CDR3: CSARDPQGGNYGYTF
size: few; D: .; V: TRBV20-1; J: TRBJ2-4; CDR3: CSARDSSIAKNIQYF
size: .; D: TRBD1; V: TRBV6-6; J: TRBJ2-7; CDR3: CASRGQGAVIEQYF
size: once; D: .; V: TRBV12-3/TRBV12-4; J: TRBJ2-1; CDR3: CASRVGGRAGEDEQFF
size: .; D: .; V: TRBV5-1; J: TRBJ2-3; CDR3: CASSLVLGWETDTQYF
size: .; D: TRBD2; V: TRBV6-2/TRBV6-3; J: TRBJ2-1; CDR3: CASSYSRTSGNNEQFF
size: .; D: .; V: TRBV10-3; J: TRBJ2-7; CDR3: CAISESTVREQYF
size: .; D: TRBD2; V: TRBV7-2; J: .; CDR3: CASNYMRGLTYEQYF
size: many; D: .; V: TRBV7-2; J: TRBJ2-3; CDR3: CASSLAVRTDTQYF
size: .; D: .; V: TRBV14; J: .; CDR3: CASSQDFGVLDEQYF
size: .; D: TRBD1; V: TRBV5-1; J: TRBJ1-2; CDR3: CASSTIGTGGYGYTF
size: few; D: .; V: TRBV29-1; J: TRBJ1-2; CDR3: CSVEPPSAPNYGYTF
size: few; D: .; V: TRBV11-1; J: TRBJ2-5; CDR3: CASSLLKSSVQETQYF
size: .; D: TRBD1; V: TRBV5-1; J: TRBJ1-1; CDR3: CASSRENRGNTEAFF
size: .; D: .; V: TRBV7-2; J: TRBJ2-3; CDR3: CASSSGTRDTQYF
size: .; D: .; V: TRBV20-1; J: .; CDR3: CSASGRGYGEQYF
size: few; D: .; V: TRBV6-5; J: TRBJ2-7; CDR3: CASSYSNSYEQYF
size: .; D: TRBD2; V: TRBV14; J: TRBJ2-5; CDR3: CASSRWTRREETQYF
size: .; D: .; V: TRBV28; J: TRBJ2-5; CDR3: CASSFGTRYPYF